These 9 T cell receptor beta chains were sequenced from one sample in a study of blood T cell repertoires in COVID-19. Clones were sequenced by immunoSEQ multiplex PCR, and TCRdb holds only the in-frame ones, with some missing. The repertoire consists of 200,000 to 250,000 clones, with 86% occurring once and the leading ten covering about 2.1%. The sample comprised PBMCs or T cells enriched from blood (not recorded which). The receptor set was obtained from a woman aged 50 to 60 who had recovered from COVID-19.

This clone turned up a few times. This rearrangement joins TRBV6-5 to TRBJ2-3; a possible D gene is TRBD1 (6 bases). Trimming took 8 bases from V and 2 from J, leaving 17 bases between them. This CDR3 spans 15 amino acids. The germline V gene encodes CDR1 MNHEY and CDR2 SVGAGI. The CDR3 DNA reads TGTGCCAGCCGATGGGACATCGGACCCACAGATACGCAGTATTTT. It is translated as CASRWDIGPTDTQYF.

The chain links TRBV19 to TRBJ1-5; 9 nucleotides align to TRBD1. The germline CDR1 and CDR2 sequences are LNHDA and SQIVND (reference sequence). This CDR3 contains 16 residues. V lost 1 base, J lost 2 bases, and 3 bases stayed unmatched. CDR3 region: CASSIGRTGGNQPQHF. As DNA, the CDR3 is TGTGCCAGTAGTATAGGCAGGACAGGGGGCAATCAGCCCCAGCATTTT.

The gene calls are TRBV3-1 (or the pseudogene TRBV3-2) and TRBJ2-3, with 10 bases matching TRBD2. V dropped 4 bases and J dropped 4; count of bases not matched to a gene: 8. Germline V gives CDR1 LGHDT, CDR2 YNNKEL (reference sequence). The CDR3 is 16 amino acids. This CDR3 reads CASSPGIAGGADTQYF. CDR3 nucleotide sequence: TGTGCCAGCAGCCCCGGGATAGCGGGGGGCGCAGATACGCAGTATTTT.

This clone was seen a single time. This chain connects TRBV19 to TRBJ2-2; D unclear. Germline V gene sequence: CDR1 LNHDA, CDR2 SQIVND (reference sequence). This CDR3 contains 12 residues. V lost 5 bases to trimming and J lost 7 bases, with 8 bases between them. The CDR3 sequence: CASSFAFGELFF. CDR3 DNA: TGTGCCAGTAGTTTTGCGTTCGGGGAGCTGTTTTTT.

The gene calls are TRBV5-1 and TRBJ1-3; the D is unclear. The V gene lost 4 bases and the J gene lost 1 base, with 12 bases spanning the gap. The CDR3 sequence is 15 residues long. Germline V gene sequence: CDR1 SGHRS, CDR2 YFSETQ. The chain's CDR3 is CASSPNFDSGNTIYF. The CDR3 bases are TGCGCCAGCAGCCCGAACTTCGATTCTGGAAACACCATATATTTT.

This chain links TRBV19 with TRBJ1-6, with a tentative D call TRBD1 (5 bases). This CDR3 has 14 residues. Trimming stripped 7 bases from V and 2 bases from J, with 9 bases between. CDR1 is LNHDA and CDR2 is SQIVND in the germline V gene (reference sequence). The chain's CDR3 is CASTATAYNSPLHF. The CDR3 DNA is TGTGCCAGTACCGCGACAGCCTATAATTCACCCCTCCACTTT.

This clone has just one count. This sequence joins TRBV7-2 and TRBJ1-2, with a weak D call TRBD1 (5 bases). The germline V and J ends were trimmed by 1 base and 4 bases, with 13 bases remaining between them. Per germline, CDR1 SGHTA and CDR2 FQGNSA. The CDR3 has 15 amino acids. CDR3 region: CASSLDQGGVYGYTF. CDR3 nucleotides: TGTGCCAGCAGCTTAGATCAGGGTGGGGTCTATGGCTACACCTTC. The entire variable domain, with the rest obtained from reference TRBV7-2 and TRBJ1-2, is as follows: GAGVSQSPSNKVTEKGKDVELRCDPISGHTALYWYRQSLGQGLEFLIYFQGNSAPDKSGLPSDRFSAERTGGSVSTLTIQRTQQEDSAVYLCASSLDQGGVYGYTFGSGTRLTVV.

This clone was seen only once. The chain carries TRBV6-5 and TRBJ1-1; 7 bases match TRBD1. This CDR3 comprises 14 residues. Germline CDR1 and CDR2: MNHEY and SVGAGI. The trim removed 7 bases at V and 3 bases at J, leaving 8 bases unmatched. CDR3 sequence reads: CASTTGDVHTEAFF. DNA of the CDR3: TGTGCCAGCACAACAGGGGATGTCCACACTGAAGCTTTCTTT.

This clone was found a few times. The chain employs TRBV6-5 and TRBJ2-7; no clear D gene. Trimming removed 7 bases at V and 2 bases at J, with 12 bases between. This CDR3 region has 13 residues. The germline V gene has CDR1 MNHEY and CDR2 SVGAGI. Written as DNA, the CDR3 is TGTGCCAGCACTTCGCACAGCCCCTACGAGCAGTACTTC. Its protein product is CASTSHSPYEQYF.